These 14 T cell receptor beta chains share one sample of origin, sequenced in a study of cytomegalovirus exposure and HLA in healthy donors (dated by TCRdb to about 2017). The library was made by the immunoSEQ multiplex PCR assay. A mixture of 60 forward primers for TCR Vbeta segments and 13 reverse primers for TCR Jbeta segments was used in the multiplex PCR. TCRdb holds this immuneACCESS table with in-frame rearrangements only. Some clones are missing; in checked studies, unresolved V genes explain under half, and the rest has no known cause. Here the sample has over 200,000 clones; more than 75% occur a single time. The ten largest make up over 1% of the sample. The sequenced sample consisted of PBMCs. The source is a human donor in good health.

This clone has just one count. The chain is built from TRBV4-1 and TRBJ1-1; TRBD1 is a possible D gene (5 bases). V was trimmed by 1 base and J by 7 bases, leaving 7 bases between them. CDR1 and CDR2 (germline): MGHRA, YSYEKL. The length of the CDR3 is 12 residues. CDR3 DNA: TGCGCCAGCAGCCAAGGACAGAGTGAAGCTTTCTTT. Its protein is CASSQGQSEAFF.

This clone appeared a few times. This rearrangement joins TRBV7-8 to TRBJ2-7; D possibly corresponds to TRBD2 (7 bases). The V gene lost 4 bases and the J gene lost 0 bases, with 19 bases spanning the gap. The CDR3 has 17 amino acids. The germline V gene encodes CDR1 SGHVS and CDR2 FQNEAQ. The CDR3 DNA sequence: TGTGCCAGCAGCTCGACTACACTAGGGGGGGGCTCCTACGAGCAGTACTTC. Translating it yields CASSSTTLGGGSYEQYF.

V usage is TRBV2 and J usage is TRBJ2-1; TRBD2 matches 7 bases. Germline CDR1 is SNHLY and CDR2 is FYNNEI. CDR3 length: 12 residues. Losses at the gene ends were 6 bases for V and 7 bases for J; bases not matched to a gene: 3. The DNA for the CDR3 is TGTGCCAGCAGGAATAGCGGGAATGAGCAGTTCTTC. It encodes CASRNSGNEQFF.

The DNA for the CDR3 is TGTGCCAGCAGCGTAGGCGGGCCCCGAACCGGGGAGCTGTTTTTT. Residues: CASSVGGPRTGELFF. The chain links TRBV9 to TRBJ2-2, with D tentatively TRBD2 (5 bases). V lost 0 bases and J 5 bases, leaving 11 bases between the germline ends. Germline CDR1 and CDR2: SGDLS and YYNGEE. The CDR3 totals 15 residues.

This clone has a single count. The rearrangement uses TRBV5-8 and TRBJ2-7; TRBD1 might be the D (6 bases). The length of the CDR3 is 18 residues. The germline V and J ends were trimmed by 2 bases and 4 bases, with 25 bases remaining between them. Germline V gives CDR1 SGHTS, CDR2 YDEGEE. CDR3 residues: CASSLQGLRTGSKYEQYF. The CDR3 region has the DNA TGTGCCAGCAGCTTACAGGGTTTAAGGACGGGATCTAAGTACGAGCAGTACTTC.

This chain's CDR3 is CASSQTLDSPNTEAFF. The DNA of the CDR3 is TGCGCCAGCAGCCAGACCCTAGACAGCCCAAACACTGAAGCTTTCTTT. The chain couples TRBV4-3 to TRBJ1-1; a weak D match, TRBD1 (5 bases). The V end was cut by 3 bases, the J end by 2 bases, with 16 bases between. CDR3 length: 16 residues. CDR1 and CDR2 (germline): LGHNA, YSLEER.

V and J are TRBV28 and TRBJ1-5, with TRBD1 as a possible D gene (5 bases). CDR1 MDHEN and CDR2 SYDVKM come from the germline V gene. V was cut by 0 bases and J by 2 bases, with 5 bases left in between. The CDR3 is made up of 14 amino acids. This CDR3 reads CASSLWGRNQPQHF. The CDR3 DNA is TGTGCCAGCAGTTTATGGGGGCGCAATCAGCCCCAGCATTTT.

The chain carries TRBV5-1 and TRBJ1-5; D uncertain. This CDR3 spans 14 amino acids. CDR1 and CDR2 from the germline V gene are SGHRS and YFSETQ. Trimming cost V 0 bases and J 2 bases, with 6 bases left between them. Here the CDR3 DNA reads TGCGCCAGCAGCTTGGTCGGGGGCAATCAGCCCCAGCATTTT. Amino acids: CASSLVGGNQPQHF.

The count of this clone is one. The V gene is TRBV14, the J gene TRBJ2-1; 13 positions agree with TRBD2. V lost 2 bases, J lost 8 bases, and 3 bases stayed unmatched. The CDR3 contains 15 residues. CDR1 is SGHDN, CDR2 FVKESK, per germline. CDR3 in DNA: TGTGCCAGCAGCCAAAGGACTAGCGGGAGACATGAGCAGTTCTTC. This translates into CASSQRTSGRHEQFF.

CDR3 coding DNA: TGTGCCAGCTCAGCCATGGACAGGGGAGGCTACGAGCAGTACTTC. Amino acids: CASSAMDRGGYEQYF. This chain links TRBV18 with TRBJ2-7; TRBD1 matches at 9 bases. After removal of 5 bases from V and 3 bases from J, the junction contained 8 bases not matched to a gene. The CDR3 extends over 15 amino acids. Germline V gene sequence: CDR1 KGHSH, CDR2 LQKENI.

The V call is TRBV29-1, the J call TRBJ1-2; D gene uncertain. CDR1 and CDR2 (germline): SQVTM, ANQGSEA. The CDR3 spans 13 residues. V lost 4 bases and J lost 1, with 10 bases in between. The CDR3 spells CSVGVRGNYGYTF. Written as DNA, the CDR3 is TGCAGCGTTGGCGTGAGAGGTAACTATGGCTACACCTTC.

The chain recombines TRBV5-6 with TRBJ2-5, with D maybe TRBD1 (6 bases). The germline gives CDR1 SGHDT, CDR2 YYEEEE. Trimming cost V 4 bases and J 2 bases, with 9 bases left between them. This CDR3 contains 13 residues. This CDR3 is CASSVGQQETQYF. In nucleotides, the CDR3 is TGTGCCAGCAGCGTAGGACAGCAAGAGACCCAGTACTTC.

The chain links TRBV4-2 to TRBJ2-3; TRBD1 matches at 7 bases. Looked up from germline, CDR1 is LGHNA and CDR2 is YNFKEQ. The CDR3 is made up of 16 amino acids. Trimming cost V 6 bases and J 4 bases; bases outside gene matches: 13. This chain's CDR3 is CASRAMTGLSPDTQYF. The CDR3 DNA is TGTGCCAGCAGAGCCATGACAGGGCTTTCTCCAGATACGCAGTATTTT.

The chain joins TRBV7-2 to TRBJ2-7; D not certain. Trimming cost V 3 bases and J 4 bases, with 7 bases left between them. The germline V gene encodes CDR1 SGHTA and CDR2 FQGNSA. This CDR3 is built from 12 residues. The CDR3 DNA follows: TGTGCCAGCAGCTTGGGCGAATACGAGCAGTACTTC. It is translated as CASSLGEYEQYF. Combining the CDR3 with reference TRBV7-2 and TRBJ2-7 gives the whole variable domain GAGVSQSPSNKVTEKGKDVELRCDPISGHTALYWYRQSLGQGLEFLIYFQGNSAPDKSGLPSDRFSAERTGGSVSTLTIQRTQQEDSAVYLCASSLGEYEQYFGPGTRLTVT.